The present T cell receptor beta chain was sequenced within a study of blood T cell repertoires in COVID-19. Looked up from germline, CDR1 is SGDLS and CDR2 is YYNGEE. CDR3 length: 15 residues. Trimming took 6 bases from V and 2 from J, leaving 16 bases between them. Using immunoSEQ multiplex PCR, the repertoire was profiled, and TCRdb retains in-frame clones only, with some absent. The table records about 180,000 clones, approximately 85% of them present only once. This sequence was found in a woman between 18 and 30 years old who had recovered from COVID-19. The sequenced material came from PBMCs or T cells enriched from blood (not recorded which). J is TRBJ2-3 and V is TRBV9, with a weak D call TRBD2 (6 bases). Here the CDR3 reads CASTRLALDTDTQYF. CDR3 coding DNA: TGTGCCAGCACCCGGCTAGCGCTAGACACAGATACGCAGTATTTT.